This is a list of T cell receptor beta chains from one sample in a study of CD8 T cells in Susac syndrome. TCRdb analysed the immunoSEQ multiplex PCR reads with MiXCR anew, one entry per CDR3 protein. Altogether just over 2,500 distinct CDR3 sequences are present, approximately 73% being singletons, with the ten largest covering 19%. The sequencing sample was made of CD8+ TEMRA cells from PBMCs. Receptors originate from a human donor with Susac syndrome. The CDR3 runs from the conserved cysteine through the conserved F or W. The D gene is left open where the match is weak. Not all rows give a size; the values are once, few, many and, for expanded clones, a class.

v_call: TRBV6-1; j_call: TRBJ2-2; cdr3_length: 17; d_call: TRBD2; clone_size: .; cdr3_nt: TGTGCCAGCAGCCGACTAGCGGGGGACCCGAACACCGGGGAGCTGTTTTTT; cdr3_aa: CASSRLAGDPNTGELFF
v_call: TRBV27; j_call: TRBJ1-6; cdr3_length: 14; d_call: .; clone_size: few; cdr3_nt: TGTGCCAGCAGTCCCGGGATCGGGGGCCCGCCCCTCCACTTT; cdr3_aa: CASSPGIGGPPLHF
v_call: TRBV6-1; j_call: TRBJ2-7; cdr3_length: 12; d_call: .; clone_size: few; cdr3_nt: TGTGCCAGCAGTCACGAAACCTACGAGCAGTACTTC; cdr3_aa: CASSHETYEQYF
v_call: TRBV4-1; j_call: TRBJ2-7; cdr3_length: 15; d_call: TRBD2; clone_size: .; cdr3_nt: TGCGCCAGCAGCTATGGAACGGGGGGTCCCTACGAGCAGTACTTC; cdr3_aa: CASSYGTGGPYEQYF
v_call: TRBV9; j_call: TRBJ2-7; cdr3_length: 15; d_call: .; clone_size: .; cdr3_nt: TGTGCCAGCAGCGTAGGGGGAAGGATAGCGCACGAGCAGTACTTC; cdr3_aa: CASSVGGRIAHEQYF
v_call: TRBV6-4; j_call: TRBJ2-3; cdr3_length: 13; d_call: .; clone_size: .; cdr3_nt: TGTGCCAGCAGCCCAGGGGGCACAGATACGCAGTATTTT; cdr3_aa: CASSPGGTDTQYF
v_call: TRBV27; j_call: TRBJ2-7; cdr3_length: 15; d_call: .; clone_size: .; cdr3_nt: TGTGCCAGCAGTTTATTCGGGGAGCGGACCTACGAGCAGTACTTC; cdr3_aa: CASSLFGERTYEQYF
v_call: TRBV19; j_call: TRBJ1-5; cdr3_length: 14; d_call: .; clone_size: .; cdr3_nt: TGTGCCAGTAGCCCGACGGGACTGGATCAGCCCCAGCATTTT; cdr3_aa: CASSPTGLDQPQHF
v_call: TRBV12-3/TRBV12-4; j_call: TRBJ2-1; cdr3_length: 14; d_call: .; clone_size: .; cdr3_nt: TGTGCCAGCACCTCGGGCACAGATTACAATGAGCAGTTCTTC; cdr3_aa: CASTSGTDYNEQFF
v_call: TRBV27; j_call: TRBJ2-3; cdr3_length: 14; d_call: .; clone_size: .; cdr3_nt: TGTGCCAGCCGTGATGCAGGGGCGGCAGATACGCAGTATTTT; cdr3_aa: CASRDAGAADTQYF
v_call: TRBV15; j_call: TRBJ2-3; cdr3_length: 15; d_call: TRBD2; clone_size: few; cdr3_nt: TGTGCCACCAGCAACCCGGGGGGTAGCACAGATACGCAGTATTTT; cdr3_aa: CATSNPGGSTDTQYF
v_call: TRBV20-1; j_call: TRBJ2-2; cdr3_length: 16; d_call: .; clone_size: few; cdr3_nt: TGCAGTGCTGCCGGGGCGGGCGGGGCAGGGACCGGGGAGCTGTTTTTT; cdr3_aa: CSAAGAGGAGTGELFF
v_call: TRBV12-3/TRBV12-4; j_call: TRBJ1-3; cdr3_length: 15; d_call: .; clone_size: .; cdr3_nt: TGTGCCAGCAGTTGTGACAGTCCATGGGAAAACACCATATATTTT; cdr3_aa: CASSCDSPWENTIYF
v_call: TRBV2; j_call: TRBJ1-4; cdr3_length: 16; d_call: .; clone_size: .; cdr3_nt: TGTGCCAGCAGTAGGAATTACCTGGCCACGAATGAAAAACTGTTTTTT; cdr3_aa: CASSRNYLATNEKLFF
v_call: TRBV24-1; j_call: TRBJ2-7; cdr3_length: 14; d_call: .; clone_size: .; cdr3_nt: TGTGCCACCAGTGATGGTACACGGGTCTACGAGCAGTACTTC; cdr3_aa: CATSDGTRVYEQYF
v_call: TRBV20-1; j_call: TRBJ2-7; cdr3_length: 14; d_call: .; clone_size: .; cdr3_nt: TGCAGTGCTAGAGGCCATTGGGAGGATTACGAGCAGTACTTC; cdr3_aa: CSARGHWEDYEQYF
v_call: TRBV7-9; j_call: TRBJ2-2; cdr3_length: 12; d_call: .; clone_size: .; cdr3_nt: TGTGCCAGCGAGGCTGCCACCGGGGAGCTGTTTTTT; cdr3_aa: CASEAATGELFF
v_call: TRBV3-1; j_call: TRBJ2-7; cdr3_length: 14; d_call: TRBD1; clone_size: .; cdr3_nt: TGTGCCAGCAGCGGGACAGGGGGCACCTACGAGCAGTACTTC; cdr3_aa: CASSGTGGTYEQYF
v_call: TRBV9; j_call: TRBJ2-1; cdr3_length: 11; d_call: .; clone_size: .; cdr3_nt: TGTGCCAGCAAAGGGTGGGGGAAGGGGTTCTTC; cdr3_aa: CASKGWGKGFF
v_call: TRBV2; j_call: TRBJ2-1; cdr3_length: 15; d_call: TRBD2; clone_size: .; cdr3_nt: TGTGCCAGCAGCTCGACTAGCGGCGTCAACCATGAGCAGTTCTTC; cdr3_aa: CASSSTSGVNHEQFF
v_call: TRBV10-2; j_call: TRBJ2-7; cdr3_length: 12; d_call: .; clone_size: few; cdr3_nt: TGCGCCAGCAGCCCGGGAACCTACGAGCAGTACTTC; cdr3_aa: CASSPGTYEQYF
v_call: TRBV10-3; j_call: TRBJ2-2; cdr3_length: 14; d_call: .; clone_size: .; cdr3_nt: TGTGCCATCAGTGAGGGGCAGGACACCGGGGAGCTGTTTTTT; cdr3_aa: CAISEGQDTGELFF
v_call: TRBV7-9; j_call: TRBJ2-4; cdr3_length: 18; d_call: TRBD2; clone_size: .; cdr3_nt: TGTGCCAGCAGCTTATTGGCTAGCGGGGGCCTAGCCAAAAACATTCAGTACTTC; cdr3_aa: CASSLLASGGLAKNIQYF
v_call: TRBV13; j_call: TRBJ1-2; cdr3_length: 14; d_call: .; clone_size: .; cdr3_nt: TGTGCCAGCAGCTTAGCCGGTGAACGCTATGGCTACACCTTC; cdr3_aa: CASSLAGERYGYTF
v_call: TRBV6-1; j_call: TRBJ2-1; cdr3_length: 16; d_call: .; clone_size: .; cdr3_nt: TGTGCCAGCAGCCCTTCCGGGACACATGGGGGCAATGAGCAGTTCTTC; cdr3_aa: CASSPSGTHGGNEQFF
v_call: TRBV28; j_call: TRBJ2-1; cdr3_length: 13; d_call: .; clone_size: .; cdr3_nt: TGTGCCAGCAGTTTGGGGGTGGACAATGAGCAGTTCTTC; cdr3_aa: CASSLGVDNEQFF
v_call: TRBV28; j_call: TRBJ1-5; cdr3_length: 16; d_call: TRBD1; clone_size: few; cdr3_nt: TGTGCCAGCTGGACAGGGACTTGGGTTAGCAATCAGCCCCAGCATTTT; cdr3_aa: CASWTGTWVSNQPQHF
v_call: TRBV6-1; j_call: TRBJ1-5; cdr3_length: 15; d_call: TRBD1; clone_size: .; cdr3_nt: TGTGCCAGCAGTGTCGGGACAGGGGGGGATCAGCCCCAGCATTTT; cdr3_aa: CASSVGTGGDQPQHF
v_call: TRBV6-1; j_call: TRBJ2-7; cdr3_length: 16; d_call: .; clone_size: few; cdr3_nt: TGTGCCAGCAGTGAAGAACTGGGGGGATATTCTTACGAGCAGTACTTC; cdr3_aa: CASSEELGGYSYEQYF
v_call: TRBV6-2/TRBV6-3; j_call: TRBJ2-7; cdr3_length: 14; d_call: TRBD1; clone_size: few; cdr3_nt: TGTGCCAGCAGCCGGGGACAGTCTTCGGACGAGCAGTACTTC; cdr3_aa: CASSRGQSSDEQYF
v_call: TRBV13; j_call: TRBJ2-5; cdr3_length: 16; d_call: .; clone_size: .; cdr3_nt: TGTGCCAGCAGCCAACGCGGGTGGCAGCACCAAGAGACCCAGTACTTC; cdr3_aa: CASSQRGWQHQETQYF
v_call: TRBV28; j_call: TRBJ1-3; cdr3_length: 16; d_call: .; clone_size: .; cdr3_nt: TGTGCCAGCAGTTCTTATGCCCTAAGCTCTGGAAACACCATATATTTT; cdr3_aa: CASSSYALSSGNTIYF
v_call: TRBV5-6; j_call: TRBJ1-5; cdr3_length: 16; d_call: .; clone_size: .; cdr3_nt: TGTGCCAGCAGCTTGGCCTCTAGCTGGGACAATCAGCCCCAGCATTTT; cdr3_aa: CASSLASSWDNQPQHF
v_call: TRBV10-3; j_call: TRBJ2-7; cdr3_length: 14; d_call: .; clone_size: few; cdr3_nt: TGTGCCATCAGTGAGGGAGTCAGCTACTACGAGCAGTACTTC; cdr3_aa: CAISEGVSYYEQYF
v_call: TRBV5-6; j_call: TRBJ2-1; cdr3_length: 13; d_call: TRBD1; clone_size: large; cdr3_nt: TGTGCCAGCAGCTGGGGGACAGTCAATGAGCAGTTCTTC; cdr3_aa: CASSWGTVNEQFF
v_call: TRBV18; j_call: TRBJ1-2; cdr3_length: 15; d_call: TRBD1; clone_size: .; cdr3_nt: TGTGCCAGCTCACCAGACAGGGAAGCTAACTATGGCTACACCTTC; cdr3_aa: CASSPDREANYGYTF
v_call: TRBV6-1; j_call: TRBJ2-3; cdr3_length: 19; d_call: TRBD2; clone_size: .; cdr3_nt: TGTGCCAGCAGCCCTGCCGAGCGGGAGGTGATGGTGGGCACAGATACGCAGTATTTT; cdr3_aa: CASSPAEREVMVGTDTQYF
v_call: TRBV28; j_call: TRBJ2-7; cdr3_length: 15; d_call: TRBD1; clone_size: few; cdr3_nt: TGTGCCAGCAGTCGATGGGACAGGGGGCTTGGGGAGCAGTACTTC; cdr3_aa: CASSRWDRGLGEQYF
v_call: TRBV10-3; j_call: TRBJ2-5; cdr3_length: 14; d_call: TRBD2; clone_size: .; cdr3_nt: TGTGCCATCAAGGCGGGGGGGGTCTTAGGGACCCAGTACTTC; cdr3_aa: CAIKAGGVLGTQYF
v_call: TRBV19; j_call: TRBJ1-2; cdr3_length: 15; d_call: TRBD1; clone_size: few; cdr3_nt: TGTGCCAGTAGTACTGGGACAGGGGTCCGCTATGGCTACACCTTC; cdr3_aa: CASSTGTGVRYGYTF
v_call: TRBV5-6; j_call: TRBJ2-7; cdr3_length: 13; d_call: .; clone_size: few; cdr3_nt: TGTGCCAGCAGCCCTCTGGGTGACTACGAGCAGTACTTC; cdr3_aa: CASSPLGDYEQYF
v_call: TRBV20-1; j_call: TRBJ2-1; cdr3_length: 14; d_call: .; clone_size: .; cdr3_nt: TGCAGTGCTACCTCGCGCCTTCGAGGGAATGAGCAGTTCTTC; cdr3_aa: CSATSRLRGNEQFF
v_call: TRBV20-1; j_call: TRBJ2-2; cdr3_length: 14; d_call: TRBD2; clone_size: .; cdr3_nt: TGCAGTGCTAGGGGGACTAGCGACACCGGGGAGCTGTTTTTT; cdr3_aa: CSARGTSDTGELFF
v_call: TRBV5-1; j_call: TRBJ1-1; cdr3_length: 15; d_call: .; clone_size: once; cdr3_nt: TGCGCCAGCAGCCGCTCGTGGGGGCCACGTAATGAAGCTTTCTTT; cdr3_aa: CASSRSWGPRNEAFF
v_call: TRBV20-1; j_call: TRBJ2-7; cdr3_length: 12; d_call: .; clone_size: .; cdr3_nt: TGCAGTGCTAATGAACAGGAAGGGGGGCAGTACTTC; cdr3_aa: CSANEQEGGQYF
v_call: TRBV20-1; j_call: TRBJ2-1; cdr3_length: 15; d_call: .; clone_size: .; cdr3_nt: TGCAGTGCCCCAACAGGAAACTTTTATTACAATGAGCAGTTCTTC; cdr3_aa: CSAPTGNFYYNEQFF
v_call: TRBV5-2; j_call: TRBJ1-2; cdr3_length: 16; d_call: .; clone_size: .; cdr3_nt: TGTGCCAGCAAACGTTTTGGAGTACGAAAGACCTATGGCTACACCTTC; cdr3_aa: CASKRFGVRKTYGYTF
v_call: TRBV4-2; j_call: TRBJ2-2; cdr3_length: 16; d_call: .; clone_size: once; cdr3_nt: TGTGCCAGCAGCCGGGTCGGGATTCCGAACACCGGGGAGCTGTTTTTT; cdr3_aa: CASSRVGIPNTGELFF
v_call: TRBV20-1; j_call: TRBJ1-1; cdr3_length: 11; d_call: .; clone_size: .; cdr3_nt: TGCAGTGCCGCCGTGGGGGCAGAGGCTTTCTTT; cdr3_aa: CSAAVGAEAFF
v_call: TRBV6-1; j_call: TRBJ2-1; cdr3_length: 14; d_call: TRBD2; clone_size: few; cdr3_nt: TGTGCCAGCAGTGATTGGACTAGCGCTAATGAGCAGTTCTTC; cdr3_aa: CASSDWTSANEQFF
v_call: TRBV27; j_call: TRBJ2-1; cdr3_length: 14; d_call: .; clone_size: .; cdr3_nt: TGTGCCAGCAGTTGGGGCGGGTTCAACAATGAGCAGTTCTTC; cdr3_aa: CASSWGGFNNEQFF
v_call: TRBV28; j_call: TRBJ1-5; cdr3_length: 14; d_call: .; clone_size: .; cdr3_nt: TGTGCCAGCAGTTTCTCAGGGGCCGCTCAGCCCCAGCATTTT; cdr3_aa: CASSFSGAAQPQHF
v_call: TRBV27; j_call: TRBJ2-3; cdr3_length: 17; d_call: TRBD1; clone_size: .; cdr3_nt: TGTGCCAGCAGTTCGAATCAGGGGGTGACTGAGACAGATACGCAGTATTTT; cdr3_aa: CASSSNQGVTETDTQYF
v_call: TRBV13; j_call: TRBJ1-1; cdr3_length: 14; d_call: .; clone_size: .; cdr3_nt: TGTGCCAGCAGCTTAGTTGGGGGTGACACTGAAGCTTTCTTT; cdr3_aa: CASSLVGGDTEAFF
v_call: TRBV2; j_call: TRBJ1-4; cdr3_length: 15; d_call: .; clone_size: .; cdr3_nt: TGTGCCAGCGGTTCTATGCAGGGTGGATCTGAAAAACTGTTTTTT; cdr3_aa: CASGSMQGGSEKLFF
v_call: TRBV27; j_call: TRBJ2-7; cdr3_length: 13; d_call: .; clone_size: .; cdr3_nt: TGTGCCAGCAGTTTTTATTCTGGTTCCGAGCAGTACTTC; cdr3_aa: CASSFYSGSEQYF
v_call: TRBV27; j_call: TRBJ2-1; cdr3_length: 12; d_call: .; clone_size: .; cdr3_nt: TGTGCCAGCAGTTTCTATCCGGGTGAGCAGTTCTTC; cdr3_aa: CASSFYPGEQFF
v_call: TRBV7-3; j_call: TRBJ2-3; cdr3_length: 15; d_call: TRBD2; clone_size: .; cdr3_nt: TGTGCCAGCAGCTTTGACTCCGGGGGGACAGATACGCAGTATTTT; cdr3_aa: CASSFDSGGTDTQYF
v_call: TRBV2; j_call: TRBJ1-5; cdr3_length: 14; d_call: TRBD1; clone_size: .; cdr3_nt: TGTGCCATAGGGACAGGAGAAAGCAATCAGCCCCAGCATTTT; cdr3_aa: CAIGTGESNQPQHF